This T cell receptor beta chain was recorded in a study of lung T cells in sarcoidosis with Löfgren's syndrome. Findings and caveats of the study: These T cells were suggested, not shown, to recognize a putative antigen. Shared TRAV12-1 and TRBV2 CDR3 motifs were reported across several patients.

At least ten counts were recorded for this clonotype. Its target is unknown. TCRdb ran MiXCR on the reads and lists one entry per CDR3 protein. Of more than 50,000 distinct CDR3 sequences in the sample, over 20% were seen once. This CDR3 has 14 amino acids. Trimming took off 5 bases at V and 5 bases at J, with 15 bases between the two ends. The germline CDR1 and CDR2 sequences are MNHEY and SMNVEV (reference sequence). The sequencing input was CD4+ T cells from PBMCs. The J gene is TRBJ1-1, the V gene TRBV27, with a possible D match to TRBD1 (6 bases). This TCR came from a human donor with sarcoidosis (Löfgren's syndrome or another form), or a control subject (not recorded which). CDR3 in DNA: TGTGCCAGCAGTCTACTCAGGGGAGGGACTGAAGCTTTCTTT. It encodes CASSLLRGGTEAFF.